These 25 T cell receptor beta chains originate from one sample sequenced in a study of regulatory T cells in long-lasting Graves disease. Time point reported: persistent/refractory GD, antithyroid drugs over 5 years with positive TRAb. PBMC-derived RNA was used for the TCR library. Libraries of TCR beta came from iRepertoire HTBI primers plus Arm-PCR of CDR3 regions. TCRdb passed the multiplex PCR reads through MiXCR, listing each CDR3 protein once. The sample yields 350,000 to 450,000 distinct CDR3 sequences, about a fifth seen once. The source material was peripheral blood mononuclear cells (PBMCs), sampled when the disease was refractory, from a patient treated with antithyroid drugs. The receptors here all came from a female donor with Graves disease.

This clonotype came up many times. The rearrangement joins TRBV2 to TRBJ2-2, with no clear D. The CDR3 length is 13 residues. Germline CDR1 is SNHLY and CDR2 is FYNNEI. Deletions cut 5 bases from V and 0 bases from J, with 4 bases between. The CDR3 loop is CASSRANTGELFF. The CDR3 DNA is TGTGCCAGCAGTAGGGCGAACACCGGGGAGCTGTTTTTT.

J is TRBJ1-1 and V is TRBV7-9; maybe TRBD1 (5 bases). This CDR3 region has 11 residues. V lost 5 bases and J lost 13, with 14 bases in between. CDR1 and CDR2 from the germline V gene are SEHNR and FQNEAQ (reference sequence). CDR3 sequence reads: CASSRDQRGFF. The CDR3 DNA follows: TGTGCCAGCAGCCGGGACCAAAGGGGTTTCTTT.

This rearrangement joins TRBV20-1 to TRBJ2-7; 14 nucleotides line up with TRBD2. Germline-derived CDR1 and CDR2 are DFQATT and SNEGSKA (reference sequence). V lost 3 bases and J lost 4; bases outside the gene matches: 20. This CDR3 has 20 residues. CDR3 bases: TGCAGTGCTAGTCCCCCCCCGGGACAGACAGGACTAGCGGGAGGTTACGAGCAGTACTTC. Translation: CSASPPPGQTGLAGGYEQYF.

This clonotype has ten or more counts. This rearrangement joins TRBV12-3 or TRBV12-4 to TRBJ1-1, with D maybe TRBD1 (6 bases). The CDR3 spans 15 residues. V lost 5 bases, J lost 5 bases, and 18 bases lay in between. The CDR3 nucleotides are TGTGCCAGCAGTCGTCTTGCGGGGGCTGGTACTGAAGCTTTCTTT. The encoded protein is CASSRLAGAGTEAFF.

This clonotype was observed at least ten times. This chain connects TRBV27 to TRBJ2-7, with 8 bases that match TRBD1. J was trimmed by 5 bases and V by 6 bases; bases with no gene match: 18. Germline CDR1 is MNHEY and CDR2 is SMNVEV (reference sequence). The CDR3 loop spans 17 amino acids. CDR3 sequence: CASSRSGTGSPVNEQYF. As DNA, the CDR3 is TGTGCCAGCAGCCGTTCCGGGACAGGCTCCCCAGTGAACGAGCAGTACTTC.

The V call is TRBV7-3, the J call TRBJ1-3; D gene unclear. The CDR3 contains 14 residues. Germline V lookup: CDR1 SGHTA, CDR2 FQGTGA. Trimming took 5 bases from V and 7 from J, leaving 15 bases between them. CDR3 residues: CASSPSGVGNTIYF. CDR3 nucleotide sequence: TGTGCCAGCAGCCCAAGCGGGGTTGGGAACACCATATATTTT.

This clonotype appeared a few times. The chain uses TRBV6-1 and TRBJ2-1; TRBD2 matches 7 bases. The CDR3 covers 16 residues. Germline V gene lookup returns CDR1 MNHNS and CDR2 SASEGT. The ends lost 0 bases at V and 3 bases at J; junction bases unmatched: 5. The CDR3 coding sequence is TGTGCCAGCAGTGAAGCCCCAGCGGGAAACTACAATGAGCAGTTCTTC. Its protein product is CASSEAPAGNYNEQFF.

This clonotype was counted at least ten times. The V gene is TRBV5-6, the J gene TRBJ1-2; TRBD1 agrees at 9 bases. J gave up 5 bases and V 4 bases, and 18 bases lay outside the gene matches. Per the germline V gene, CDR1 is SGHDT and CDR2 is YYEEEE. This CDR3 region has 18 residues. This CDR3 reads CASSDGQGPSGWVYGYTF. The CDR3 DNA is TGTGCCAGCAGCGACGGACAGGGGCCCTCGGGATGGGTTTATGGCTACACCTTC.

This clonotype was detected only a few times. The V and J genes are TRBV14 and TRBJ2-7, with a tentative D call TRBD1 (6 bases). The V end lost 6 bases, the J end lost 6 bases, and 18 bases lay between the germline ends. This CDR3 is 14 amino acids long. CDR1 and CDR2 from the germline V gene are SGHDN and FVKESK. The DNA of the CDR3 is TGTGCCAGCAGTCGAAGATCGGACAGATCCGAGCAGTACTTC. It is translated as CASSRRSDRSEQYF.

The V and J genes are TRBV15 and TRBJ2-7; D possibly matches TRBD1 or TRBD2 (5 bases each). The CDR3 is 16 residues long. Trimming shortened V by 0 bases and J by 2 bases, and 14 bases separated the two germline ends. Germline V CDR1 and CDR2: LNHNV, YYDKDF (reference sequence). Here the CDR3 DNA reads TGTGCCACCAGCAGAGATCGGGGCCAACAGGCCTACGAGCAGTACTTC. It codes for CATSRDRGQQAYEQYF.

This clonotype was detected many times. The J gene is TRBJ1-1, the V gene TRBV6-2 or TRBV6-3, with D hard to call. Trimming removed 2 bases from V and 2 bases from J, with 6 bases in between. Germline lookup yields CDR1 MNHEY and CDR2 SVGEGT. This CDR3 region has 13 residues. The CDR3 loop is CASSYGFNTEAFF. In DNA form, the CDR3 reads TGTGCCAGCAGTTACGGGTTTAACACTGAAGCTTTCTTT.

CDR3 sequence reads: CSARDLRGMNTEAFF. For the CDR3, the DNA is TGCAGTGCTAGAGATTTGAGGGGCATGAACACTGAAGCTTTCTTT. The chain recombines TRBV20-1 with TRBJ1-1; possibly TRBD1 for D (5 bases). The CDR3 has 15 amino acids. Trimming took 0 bases from V and 0 from J, leaving 11 bases between them. Germline V CDR1 and CDR2: DFQATT, SNEGSKA (reference sequence).

This clonotype was picked up many times. This rearrangement joins TRBV7-2 to TRBJ1-4; D not resolved. This CDR3 contains 16 residues. V was clipped by 0 bases and J by 8 bases, with 16 bases between them. Germline V gives CDR1 SGHTA, CDR2 FQGNSA. The CDR3 DNA reads as TGTGCCAGCAGCTTAGCTTGGGGAGGGCTGGGCGAAAAACTGTTTTTT. It yields the protein CASSLAWGGLGEKLFF.

This clonotype appeared many times. V is TRBV5-6 and J is TRBJ2-7, with D tentatively TRBD2 (6 bases). This CDR3 has 15 residues. Trimming took off 0 bases at V and 3 bases at J, with 13 bases between the two ends. Germline lookup yields CDR1 SGHDT and CDR2 YYEEEE. The CDR3 sequence: CASSLGAGRGYEQYF. CDR3 coding DNA: TGTGCCAGCAGCTTGGGTGCGGGAAGGGGCTACGAGCAGTACTTC. The whole variable domain, remainder taken from reference TRBV5-6 and TRBJ2-7, is DAGVTQSPTHLIKTRGQQVTLRCSPKSGHDTVSWYQQALGQGPQFIFQYYEEEERQRGNFPDRFSGHQFPNYSSELNVNALLLGDSALYLCASSLGAGRGYEQYFGPGTRLTVT.

This clonotype has at least ten counts. The chain has TRBV30 and TRBJ1-2; maybe TRBD1 (6 bases). CDR3 length: 13 residues. Per the germline V gene, CDR1 is GTSNPN and CDR2 is SVGIG (reference sequence). V was clipped by 0 bases and J by 3 bases, with 8 bases between them. CDR3 residues: CAWSVSGDYGYTF. CDR3 in DNA: TGTGCCTGGAGTGTATCAGGGGACTATGGCTACACCTTC.

The rearrangement links TRBV12-3 or TRBV12-4 to TRBJ1-1; D is unresolved. V shed 3 bases and J shed 1 base, with 9 bases lying between them. The CDR3 covers 14 residues. This CDR3 reads CASSFAGPNTEAFF. The CDR3 bases are TGTGCCAGCAGTTTTGCGGGCCCGAACACTGAAGCTTTCTTT.

The genes are TRBV12-3 or TRBV12-4 and TRBJ1-5; a weak D match, TRBD1 (6 bases). V lost 4 bases and J lost 2, with 15 bases in between. CDR3 length equals 16 residues. CDR3 protein: CASSSYREGGNQPQHF. CDR3 in DNA: TGTGCCAGCAGTTCCTACAGGGAGGGTGGCAATCAGCCCCAGCATTTT.

This clonotype has at least ten counts. The J gene is TRBJ1-5, the V gene TRBV30; D is undetermined. Germline lookup yields CDR1 GTSNPN and CDR2 SVGIG (reference sequence). The CDR3 is 13 residues long. The V end lost 5 bases, the J end lost 1 base, and 9 bases lay between the germline ends. CDR3 in amino acids: CAWARESNQPQHF. The CDR3 DNA reads TGTGCCTGGGCACGGGAGAGCAATCAGCCCCAGCATTTT. The full variable domain, completed using reference TRBV30 and TRBJ1-5, is SQTIHQWPATLVQPVGSPLSLECTVEGTSNPNLYWYRQAAGRGLQLLFYSVGIGQISSEVPQNLSASRPQDRQFILSSKKLLLSDSGFYLCAWARESNQPQHFGDGTRLSIL.

There are many counts of this clonotype. The chain is built from TRBV6-5 and TRBJ1-1, with no clear D. The CDR3 extends over 15 amino acids. V was cut by 3 bases and J by 1 base, with 12 bases left in between. Germline assignment: CDR1 MNHEY and CDR2 SVGAGI. The CDR3 DNA reads as TGTGCCAGCAGTTATAACCGACCGAGGAACACTGAAGCTTTCTTT. This translates into CASSYNRPRNTEAFF.

This clonotype has a single count. This may be a read error: a much more frequent sequence differs by one nucleotide. The chain couples TRBV6-1 to TRBJ2-7, with unresolved D. Trimming cost V 6 bases and J 3 bases, with 3 bases left between them. This CDR3 has 10 amino acids. The germline CDR1 and CDR2 sequences are MNHNS and SASEGT. Written as DNA, the CDR3 is TGTGCCAGCAGGAACTACGAGCAGTACTTC. It yields the protein CASRNYEQYF.

This clonotype occurred a few times. The chain recombines TRBV6-1 with TRBJ2-7; 11 positions agree with TRBD2. Germline CDR1 reads MNHNS; CDR2 reads SASEGT. Losses at the gene ends were 5 bases for V and 2 bases for J; bases not matched to a gene: 8. The CDR3 covers 16 residues. The chain's CDR3 is CASSLRTSGQPYEQYF. CDR3 in DNA: TGTGCCAGCAGTCTCCGGACTAGCGGGCAACCCTACGAGCAGTACTTC.

This clonotype was counted at least ten times. The CDR3 loop reads CASSQTEDEQYF. CDR3 bases: TGTGCCAGCAGCCAGACGGAAGACGAGCAGTACTTC. V is TRBV3-1 and J is TRBJ2-7, with D unresolved. From germline, CDR1 is LGHDT and CDR2 YNNKEL (reference sequence). V lost 3 bases to trimming and J lost 5 bases, with 8 bases between them. This CDR3 is built from 12 residues.

Details on this clonotype: Since a much larger clone is just one base distant, this may be a read error. Here the CDR3 DNA reads TGTCCCATCAGGCCCAAGACAGGTGGCACTGAAGCTTTCTTT. Translated: CPIRPKTGGTEAFF. The chain couples TRBV10-3 to TRBJ1-1; maybe TRBD1 (6 bases). The CDR3 has 14 amino acids. Germline V gene sequence: CDR1 ENHRY, CDR2 SYGVKD.

This clonotype was counted at least ten times. The chain employs TRBV12-3 or TRBV12-4 and TRBJ2-2; D is unresolved. The V and J ends lost 3 bases and 7 bases respectively, with 6 bases between them. This CDR3 contains 12 residues. Written as DNA, the CDR3 is TGTGCCAGCAGTTTCCCGATCGGGGAGCTGTTTTTT. It specifies CASSFPIGELFF.

This clonotype was detected many times. The chain is built from TRBV7-8 and TRBJ1-6; tentative D call: TRBD1 (5 bases). V was pared by 1 base and J by 7 bases, with 14 bases between. Germline V gene lookup returns CDR1 SGHVS and CDR2 FQNEAQ. The CDR3 has 16 residues. CDR3 nucleotides: TGTGCCAGCAGCTTAGTCAGGGACTACGGGAATTCACCCCTCCACTTT. It codes for CASSLVRDYGNSPLHF.